Here is one TCR beta chain with its context. The data are from a study of blood T cell repertoires in COVID-19. Germline values: CDR1 MNHNY, CDR2 SVGAGI (reference sequence). The junction had 4 bases not matched to a gene; V was cut back by 6 bases and J by 8 bases. This CDR3 has 13 residues. Participants, about 18 to 100 years old, spanned around 25 US areas. Membership in each cohort depended on participant-reported clinical history. Method: immunoSEQ multiplex PCR; TCRdb's copy keeps in-frame clones and lacks some. In the table there are a few hundred thousand clones, just over 85% of which are singletons.

The gene calls are TRBV6-6 and TRBJ1-4, with 9 bases fitting TRBD1. The specimen was PBMCs or T cells enriched from blood (not recorded which). The clonotype was recovered from a woman in her forties or fifties with acute COVID-19. As DNA, the CDR3 is TGTGCCAGCAGAACAGGGGGCGAGGAAAAACTGTTTTTT. Translating it yields CASRTGGEEKLFF.